This T cell receptor beta chain appears in the sequencing data of a study of early T cells in non-severe SARS-CoV-2 infection. Researchers attached unique molecular identifiers to individual cDNA molecules. TCRdb reprocessed the 5' RACE reads via MiXCR and lists one record per CDR3 protein. The repertoire holds roughly 70,000 distinct CDR3 sequences, with around 14% as singletons. This clonotype was seen ten or more times. The V segment lost 2 bases and the J segment 3 bases; nucleotides outside the gene matches: 3. In germline, CDR1 is LGHDT, CDR2 YNNKEL (reference sequence). The CDR3 is 15 amino acids.

The V gene is TRBV3-1, the J gene TRBJ2-2; 7 nucleotides agree with TRBD1. The specimen sequenced was whole blood. The origin of this receptor is an adult who was a healthcare worker with PCR-confirmed SARS-CoV-2 infection or an uninfected control (not recorded which). The CDR3 DNA reads TGTGCCAGCAGCCAAAGTCAGGGGGACACCGGGGAGCTGTTTTTT. The encoded protein is CASSQSQGDTGELFF.